This record looks at one T cell receptor beta chain sequence and its context. The junction departs from germline at one end; a sequencing error may be responsible. The data originate from a study of T cell responses to AZD1222 COVID-19 vaccine. TCRdb's copy holds only in-frame clones and misses some; the assay was immunoSEQ multiplex PCR. Of 79,000 or so clones listed, roughly 89% are singletons. CDR1 SQVTM and CDR2 ANQGSEA come from the germline V gene. There are 13 residues in the CDR3. The TCR was taken from an adult who received the AZD1222 COVID-19 vaccine. The sample here was peripheral blood, taken 28 days after the second AZD1222 dose. V is TRBV29-1 and J is TRBJ1-1; tentative D call: TRBD1 (5 bases). CDR3 in DNA: TGCAGCCTTGAGTCGGGGGTGAACACTGAAGCTTTCTTT. Protein product: CSLESGVNTEAFF.